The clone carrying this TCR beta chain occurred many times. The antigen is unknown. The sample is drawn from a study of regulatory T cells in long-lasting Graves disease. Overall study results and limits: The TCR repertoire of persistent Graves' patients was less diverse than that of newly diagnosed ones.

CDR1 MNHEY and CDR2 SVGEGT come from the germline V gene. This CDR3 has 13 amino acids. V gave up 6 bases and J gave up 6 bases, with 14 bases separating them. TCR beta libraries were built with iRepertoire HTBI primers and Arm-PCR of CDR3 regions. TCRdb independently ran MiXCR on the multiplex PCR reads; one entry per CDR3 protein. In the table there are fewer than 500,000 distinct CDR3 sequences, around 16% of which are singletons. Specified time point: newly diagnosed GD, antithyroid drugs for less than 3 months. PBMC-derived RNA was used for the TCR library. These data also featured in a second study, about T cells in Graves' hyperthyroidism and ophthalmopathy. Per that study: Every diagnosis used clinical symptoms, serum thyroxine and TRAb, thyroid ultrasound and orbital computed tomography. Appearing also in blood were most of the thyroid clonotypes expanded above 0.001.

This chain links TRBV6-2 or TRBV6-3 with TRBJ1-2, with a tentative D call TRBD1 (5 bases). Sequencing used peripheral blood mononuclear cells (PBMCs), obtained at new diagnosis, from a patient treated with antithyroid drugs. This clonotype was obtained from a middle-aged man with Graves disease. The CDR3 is CASRNGGADGYTF. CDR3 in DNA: TGTGCCAGCAGAAATGGAGGGGCGGATGGCTACACCTTC.